These 25 T cell receptor beta chains were sequenced from one sample in a study of blood T cell repertoires in COVID-19. Sequencing was performed with immunoSEQ multiplex PCR; in TCRdb, only in-frame clones are kept and a portion is missing. Of 150,000 to 190,000 clones in the sample, about 85% are singletons; the top ten hold 8.3%. The sequencing sample was made of peripheral blood. These receptors were collected from a woman aged 55-69 years with COVID-19, enrolled during active disease.

V and J are TRBV7-6 and TRBJ2-2; 8 positions match TRBD1. Trimming removed 5 bases from V and 1 base from J; junction bases left unmatched: 0. The CDR3 contains 14 residues. Per the germline V gene, CDR1 is SGHVS and CDR2 is FNYEAQ. The CDR3 is CASSGQGNTGELFF. Written as DNA, the CDR3 is TGTGCCAGCAGCGGACAGGGGAACACCGGGGAGCTGTTTTTT.

V usage is TRBV11-3 and J usage is TRBJ2-1; TRBD1 agrees at 7 bases. Looked up from germline, CDR1 is SGHNT and CDR2 is YENEEA. The CDR3 consists of 15 residues. After removal of 3 bases from V and 8 bases from J, the junction contained 10 bases not matched to a gene. The CDR3 region has the DNA TGTGCCAGCAGCTTGAGACAGGGACCTTTGGATGAGCAGTTCTTC. Protein: CASSLRQGPLDEQFF.

The gene calls are TRBV18 and TRBJ1-1; D is uncertain. The CDR3 is 15 residues long. Germline loops: CDR1 KGHSH, CDR2 LQKENI. V lost 3 bases and J 1 base, leaving 12 bases between the germline ends. The CDR3: CASSPSLGTNTEAFF. The CDR3 coding sequence is TGTGCCAGCTCACCTTCCTTGGGCACGAACACTGAAGCTTTCTTT.

The CDR3, as DNA: TGTGCCAGTAGTATCTCAGACACCGGGGAGCTGTTTTTT. Translating gives CASSISDTGELFF. The chain carries TRBV19 and TRBJ2-2, with D hard to call. Deletions cut 3 bases from V and 3 bases from J, with 5 bases between. CDR3 size: 13 residues. Germline V CDR1 and CDR2: LNHDA, SQIVND (reference sequence).

The chain joins TRBV7-3 to TRBJ2-5; maybe TRBD2 (7 bases). From germline, CDR1 is SGHTA and CDR2 FQGTGA. This CDR3 comprises 16 residues. Trimming left V 5 bases short and J 1 base short, with 17 bases between. The CDR3 coding sequence is TGTGCCAGCAGCCAAGTGGGGGGGGCCCCCCAAGAGACCCAGTACTTC. This gives the protein CASSQVGGAPQETQYF.

V usage is TRBV7-8 and J usage is TRBJ2-7, with 10 bases aligning to TRBD2. Germline loops: CDR1 SGHVS, CDR2 FQNEAQ. After removal of 4 bases from V and 1 base from J, the junction contained 16 bases not matched to a gene. The CDR3 covers 19 residues. The CDR3 loop reads CASSSKGWTSGSRSYEQYV. The DNA of the CDR3 is TGTGCCAGCAGCTCTAAGGGGTGGACTAGCGGCTCTCGTTCCTACGAGCAGTACGTC.

A few counts support this clone. The rearrangement joins TRBV18 to TRBJ2-1; 15 bases line up with TRBD2. Per the germline V gene, CDR1 is KGHSH and CDR2 is LQKENI. CDR3 length equals 17 residues. The junction had 4 bases not matched to a gene; V was cut back by 1 base and J by 6 bases. In nucleotides, the CDR3 is TGTGCCAGCTCACCACGGACTAGCGGGGGGGCGGGCAATGAGCAGTTCTTC. It encodes CASSPRTSGGAGNEQFF.

This chain uses TRBV29-1 with TRBJ2-7; 8 bases line up with TRBD1. Per the germline V gene, CDR1 is SQVTM and CDR2 is ANQGSEA. After removal of 7 bases from V and 5 bases from J, the junction contained 7 bases not matched to a gene. The CDR3 runs to 12 residues. The CDR3 reads CSAETGADEQYF. The DNA for the CDR3 is TGCAGCGCCGAGACAGGGGCGGACGAGCAGTACTTC.

This sequence joins TRBV9 and TRBJ1-3; 8 bases match TRBD1. The V segment lost 5 bases and the J segment 8 bases; nucleotides outside the gene matches: 9. The CDR3 covers 14 residues. Germline V gene sequence: CDR1 SGDLS, CDR2 YYNGEE. CDR3 nucleotides: TGTGCCAGCAGACGCACAGGGGGAACGGACACCATATATTTT. Translation gives CASRRTGGTDTIYF.

This chain uses TRBV29-1 with TRBJ2-1, with 8 positions matching TRBD1. The length of the CDR3 is 15 residues. With V trimmed by 6 bases and J by 4 bases, 11 bases remained unmatched. In germline, CDR1 is SQVTM, CDR2 ANQGSEA. CDR3 DNA sequence: TGCAGCGTCGCTACCCGGGACAGGCCTTACAATGAGCAGTTCTTC. This translates into CSVATRDRPYNEQFF.

The rearrangement joins TRBV19 to TRBJ2-1; D unresolved. CDR1 and CDR2 (germline): LNHDA, SQIVND (reference sequence). This CDR3 has 16 residues. Trimming removed 0 bases from V and 3 bases from J, with 12 bases in between. The CDR3, as DNA: TGTGCCAGTAGTATAGATCGACACCTCTACTACAATGAGCAGTTCTTC. It specifies CASSIDRHLYYNEQFF.

This clone was counted a few times. This sequence joins TRBV5-1 and TRBJ1-2; possibly TRBD1 for D (5 bases). The CDR3 loop spans 13 amino acids. Germline V gives CDR1 SGHRS, CDR2 YFSETQ. V shed 4 bases and J shed 3 bases, with 10 bases lying between them. The CDR3 DNA reads TGCGCCAGCAGCCAGGCGGGGGACTATGGCTACACCTTC. It yields the protein CASSQAGDYGYTF.

The V and J genes are TRBV18 and TRBJ2-1, with 9 bases aligning to TRBD2. The V and J ends lost 6 bases and 3 bases, in that order; junction bases with no gene match: 6. In germline, CDR1 is KGHSH, CDR2 LQKENI. This CDR3 has 15 residues. The CDR3 spells CASSPAGGDYNEQFF. The DNA for the CDR3 is TGTGCCAGCTCCCCAGCGGGAGGAGACTACAATGAGCAGTTCTTC. The whole variable domain, remainder taken from reference TRBV18 and TRBJ2-1, is NAGVMQNPRHLVRRRGQEARLRCSPMKGHSHVYWYRQLPEEGLKFMVYLQKENIIDESGMPKERFSAEFPKEGPSILRIQQVVRGDSAAYFCASSPAGGDYNEQFFGPGTRLTVL.

This clone was detected many times. V usage is TRBV6-5 and J usage is TRBJ1-5; perhaps TRBD1 as D (6 bases). CDR1 MNHEY and CDR2 SVGAGI come from the germline V gene. This CDR3 contains 14 residues. Trimming stripped 6 bases from V and 4 bases from J, with 13 bases between. The CDR3 here is CASRQYTGNQPQHF. Here the CDR3 DNA reads TGTGCCAGCAGACAATATACAGGGAATCAGCCCCAGCATTTT.

A word on this clone: This specimen includes other DNA sequences encoding the same CDR3. The rearrangement uses TRBV27 and TRBJ1-6; no definite D call. V was trimmed by 3 bases and J by 9 bases, leaving 6 bases between them. Looked up from germline, CDR1 is MNHEY and CDR2 is SMNVEV (reference sequence). The CDR3 has 12 amino acids. The CDR3 nucleotides read TGTGCCAGCAGTTTCAGAGGTTCACCCCTCCACTTT. This translates into CASSFRGSPLHF.

This clone turned up a few times. The rearrangement links TRBV6-5 to TRBJ1-4, with TRBD1 as a possible D gene (6 bases). The CDR3 extends over 15 amino acids. CDR1 MNHEY and CDR2 SVGAGI come from the germline V gene. Trimming removed 8 bases at V and 0 bases at J, with 13 bases between. The CDR3 nucleotides are TGTGCCAGCCGGGGGGGCCCAGCAACTAATGAAAAACTGTTTTTT. Encoded protein: CASRGGPATNEKLFF.

V is TRBV23-1 and J is TRBJ1-6; 7 nucleotides match TRBD1. TRBV23-1 is treated as an ORF (open reading frame) with a function not yet certain. Unmatched junction bases numbered 9, after V lost 4 bases and J lost 0 bases. This CDR3 contains 18 residues. Here the CDR3 DNA reads TGCGCCAGCAGTCTTACAGGGGTGGAGTACTCCTATAATTCACCCCTCCACTTT. It encodes CASSLTGVEYSYNSPLHF.

V gene TRBV6-5 combines with J gene TRBJ1-4; TRBD1 might be the D (6 bases). The CDR3 covers 12 residues. The V end lost 9 bases, the J end lost 8 bases, and 13 bases lay between the germline ends. Germline V gene sequence: CDR1 MNHEY, CDR2 SVGAGI. CDR3 amino acids: CASRDTQEKLFF. DNA for the CDR3: TGTGCCAGTCGGGACACCCAAGAAAAACTGTTTTTT.

The V gene is TRBV6-1, the J gene TRBJ1-5; 7 positions match TRBD1. This CDR3 spans 15 amino acids. Per the germline V gene, CDR1 is MNHNS and CDR2 is SASEGT. Germline trimming cut 2 bases from V and 0 bases from J; bases unmatched to any gene: 1. The CDR3 DNA reads TGTGCCAGCAGTGAAAACAGGGGTAGCAATCAGCCCCAGCATTTT. It translates to CASSENRGSNQPQHF.

This sequence joins TRBV6-1 and TRBJ1-2; possibly TRBD1 for D (6 bases). Germline assignment: CDR1 MNHNS and CDR2 SASEGT. V gave up 2 bases and J gave up 3 bases, with 10 bases separating them. The CDR3 contains 14 residues. DNA of the CDR3: TGTGCCAGCAGTGAACAGGGGAGAGACTATGGCTACACCTTC. Its protein is CASSEQGRDYGYTF.

This clone was seen more than once but under ten times. V and J are TRBV2 and TRBJ1-2; D is undetermined. CDR1 is SNHLY and CDR2 is FYNNEI in the germline V gene. Trimming pared 5 bases from V and 4 bases from J, leaving 8 bases between. The CDR3 length is 12 residues. The CDR3 reads CASSRSGYGYTF. CDR3 sequence (DNA): TGTGCCAGCAGTCGGTCAGGCTATGGCTACACCTTC.

The V gene is TRBV18, the J gene TRBJ1-1; the D is unclear. This CDR3 region has 14 residues. With 2 bases removed from V and 9 bases from J, the gap between germline ends came to 16 bases. CDR1 is KGHSH and CDR2 is LQKENI in the germline V gene. The CDR3 reads CASSPERRDRQAFF. The CDR3 coding sequence is TGTGCCAGCTCACCAGAACGGAGGGATCGACAAGCTTTCTTT.

The V gene is TRBV5-6, the J gene TRBJ2-7, with TRBD1 matching over 8 bases. Trimming removed 4 bases from V and 4 bases from J; junction bases left unmatched: 1. CDR3 length equals 12 residues. Germline lookup yields CDR1 SGHDT and CDR2 YYEEEE. Here the CDR3 DNA reads TGTGCCAGCAGCCGACAGGGGTACGAGCAGTACGTC. This encodes CASSRQGYEQYV.

The chain uses TRBV12-3 or TRBV12-4 and TRBJ1-6; 7 bases align to TRBD1. V trimming: 6 bases; J trimming: 11 bases; junction bases outside the gene matches: 7. CDR3 length: 13 amino acids. CDR3 in amino acids: CASSRTGTPPLHF. The CDR3 region has the DNA TGTGCCAGCAGCAGGACAGGTACCCCACCCCTCCACTTT.

This clone occurred a few times. The chain is built from TRBV5-1 and TRBJ1-4, with D possibly TRBD1 on 5 matching bases. The CDR3 consists of 15 residues. V was shortened by 0 bases and J by 7 bases, with 13 bases between the two germline ends. Germline values: CDR1 SGHRS, CDR2 YFSETQ. CDR3: CASSLAKTGGEKLFF. The CDR3 DNA reads TGCGCCAGCAGCTTGGCCAAAACGGGGGGTGAAAAACTGTTTTTT.